This is a list of T cell receptor beta chains from one sample in a study of blood T cell repertoires in COVID-19. Data came from immunoSEQ multiplex PCR; TCRdb stores just in-frame clones and leaves some out. The repertoire holds around 480,000 clones, 88% seen once, with over 10% in the top ten. The material sequenced was peripheral blood. The receptors derive from a woman aged 45 to 65 with COVID-19, enrolled during active disease. The CDR3 runs from the conserved cysteine through the conserved F or W. Fields, in order: J gene, V gene, clone size, D gene, CDR3 DNA, CDR3 protein. The D gene is left open where the match is weak. Part of the rows lack a size; the others show once, few, many or a class for expanded clones.

TRBJ2-3 | TRBV6-6 | . | TRBD2 | TGTGCCAGCAGTTACAGCGGGGGGGTCGCAGATACGCAGTATTTT | CASSYSGGVADTQYF
TRBJ2-1 | TRBV4-1 | . | . | TGCGCCAGCAGCCAAGATGACTTAAACAATGAGCAGTTCTTC | CASSQDDLNNEQFF
TRBJ2-3 | TRBV5-1 | . | . | TGCGCCAGCAGCTTGGAAGGGGAAGGCACAGATACGCAGTATTTT | CASSLEGEGTDTQYF
TRBJ1-2 | TRBV6-2/TRBV6-3 | . | TRBD1 | TGTGCCAGCAGTCTCGACAGGGGTCCTAACTATGGCTACACCTTC | CASSLDRGPNYGYTF
TRBJ2-1 | TRBV10-2 | . | TRBD2 | TGCGCCAGCAGTAAGATAGCGGGGGGGCCCAATGAGCAGTTCTTC | CASSKIAGGPNEQFF
TRBJ1-5 | TRBV5-5 | few | TRBD1 | TGTGCCAGCAGCTATTCCGGGACAGGGGTCAATCAGCCCCAGCATTTT | CASSYSGTGVNQPQHF
TRBJ2-1 | TRBV19 | . | TRBD2 | TGTGCCAGTAGTATGGGACTAGCGGCCTACAATGAGCAGTTCTTC | CASSMGLAAYNEQFF
TRBJ2-7 | TRBV5-6 | . | . | TGTGCCAGCAGCGCGGGACAGTACGAGCAGTACTTC | CASSAGQYEQYF
TRBJ1-1 | TRBV3-1/TRBV3-2 | . | TRBD1 | TGTGCCAGCAGCCAAGATGAGGGGGCTCGGGAAGCTTTCTTT | CASSQDEGAREAFF
TRBJ1-6 | TRBV11-3 | . | TRBD1 | TGTGCCAGCAGCTTGGGACAGACCGATTCACCCCTCCACTTT | CASSLGQTDSPLHF
TRBJ2-7 | TRBV10-1 | . | . | TGCGCCACCCCCCGAAGTACCGGGGAACCCTACGAGCAGTACTTC | CATPRSTGEPYEQYF
TRBJ2-3 | TRBV5-1 | . | . | TGCGCCAGCTGCTTGGGTTACACAGATACGCAGTATTTT | CASCLGYTDTQYF
TRBJ2-1 | TRBV2 | few | . | TGTGCCAGCTTGAGGGGGAACTCCTACAATGAGCAGTTCTTC | CASLRGNSYNEQFF
TRBJ2-1 | TRBV2 | . | TRBD2 | TGTGCCAGCAGTGATATAGGACTAGAGGTCGGGAATGAGCAGTTCTTC | CASSDIGLEVGNEQFF
TRBJ2-1 | TRBV9 | . | TRBD1 | TGTGCCAGCAGCGTAGAAGGGGGCGATGAGCAGTTCTTC | CASSVEGGDEQFF